Each of the 20 T cell receptor beta chains below was sequenced from the same sample in a study of CD8 T cells in ankylosing spondylitis. Via MiXCR, TCRdb re-called the 5' RACE reads, giving one row per CDR3 protein. The data show approximately 550,000 distinct CDR3 sequences, 10% to 15% seen once. Study-wide results and limits: There was a TCR beta motif, made of 7 or 8 highly homologous variants, that appeared characteristic of ankylosing spondylitis blood.

These receptors lack a known antigen. Input material: blood, either unsorted or a sorted T cell fraction (not recorded which). The receptors were gathered from a male donor with ankylosing spondylitis.

The genes are TRBV20-1 and TRBJ2-1; 12 bases map to TRBD2. Germline V gene data show CDR1 as DFQATT and CDR2 as SNEGSKA (reference sequence). V shed 3 bases and J 0 bases; nucleotides not matched to a gene: 6. The CDR3 runs to 17 residues. CDR3 bases: TGCAGTGCTAGTCGGCTAGCGGGAGGGCCCTCCTACAATGAGCAGTTCTTC. As protein: CSASRLAGGPSYNEQFF.

This clonotype has a count of ten or more. The V and J genes are TRBV12-5 and TRBJ1-1, with TRBD1 matching 7 bases. The length of the CDR3 is 13 residues. Germline CDR1 and CDR2: LGHNT and FRNRAP. Germline trimming cut 4 bases from V and 4 bases from J; bases unmatched to any gene: 3. CDR3 DNA sequence: TGTGCTAGTGGTTCCAGGGGGGGCACTGAAGCTTTCTTT. This translates into CASGSRGGTEAFF.

This clonotype was counted a few times. The chain carries TRBV5-5 and TRBJ2-5; D is undetermined. V was pared by 2 bases and J by 3 bases, with 14 bases between. There are 15 residues in the CDR3. CDR1 is SGHKS, CDR2 YYEKEE, per germline (reference sequence). CDR3 protein: CASSFPGGSKETQYF. The CDR3 DNA sequence: TGTGCCAGCAGCTTTCCAGGTGGGTCTAAAGAGACCCAGTACTTC.

The sample holds a few counts of this clonotype. The J gene is TRBJ1-4, the V gene TRBV12-3 or TRBV12-4; 8 positions match TRBD1. The CDR3 totals 13 residues. Trimming removed 6 bases from V and 8 bases from J; junction bases left unmatched: 5. The CDR3 sequence: CASRIRGLEKLFF. The CDR3 DNA sequence: TGTGCCAGCAGGATCAGGGGGCTCGAAAAACTGTTTTTT.

This clonotype has more than one count but fewer than ten. The chain has TRBV5-1 and TRBJ2-5; the match to TRBD1 covers 7 bases. Germline V gene sequence: CDR1 SGHRS, CDR2 YFSETQ. This CDR3 is built from 15 residues. Trimming took 4 bases from V and 0 from J; bases not matched to a gene: 6. This chain's CDR3 is CASSPRDSHQETQYF. The CDR3 DNA reads TGCGCCAGCAGCCCAAGGGACAGCCACCAAGAGACCCAGTACTTC.

This rearrangement joins TRBV12-3 or TRBV12-4 to TRBJ2-5; 7 nucleotides match TRBD1. The CDR3 has 13 residues. J lost 5 bases, V lost 5 bases, and 5 bases had no gene match. The CDR3 reads CASSPADRETQYF. CDR3 in DNA: TGTGCCAGCAGTCCCGCGGACAGGGAGACCCAGTACTTC.

CDR3 sequence: CASSLMGLGTGELFF. The CDR3 DNA reads as TGCGCCAGCAGCTTAATGGGCCTGGGCACCGGGGAGCTGTTTTTT. V and J are TRBV5-1 and TRBJ2-2; D call uncertain. CDR3 length: 15 amino acids. Germline-derived CDR1 and CDR2 are SGHRS and YFSETQ. Trimming took off 2 bases at V and 4 bases at J, with 12 bases between the two ends.

The rearrangement joins TRBV6-1 to TRBJ1-2, with D possibly matching TRBD1 (5 bases). CDR1 and CDR2 from the germline V gene are MNHNS and SASEGT. V was cut by 4 bases and J by 5 bases, with 14 bases left in between. This CDR3 region has 14 residues. The CDR3 here is CASSVARGEYGYTF. CDR3 coding DNA: TGTGCCAGCAGTGTGGCGAGGGGCGAATATGGCTACACCTTC.

The sample holds a few counts of this clonotype. This CDR3 is CASSPTSHTYEQYV. Written as DNA, the CDR3 is TGTGCCAGCAGTCCGACTAGTCACACCTACGAGCAGTACGTC. The chain carries TRBV28 and TRBJ2-7, with a possible D match to TRBD2 (6 bases). Germline values: CDR1 MDHEN, CDR2 SYDVKM. V was cut by 5 bases and J by 2 bases, with 13 bases left in between. The length of the CDR3 is 14 residues.

This clonotype was picked up a small number of times. The V and J genes are TRBV25-1 and TRBJ1-1; D may be TRBD1 (6 bases). There are 14 residues in the CDR3. Trimming removed 4 bases at V and 5 bases at J, with 14 bases between. CDR1 is MGHDK, CDR2 SYGVNS, per germline. This chain's CDR3 is CASSASGGRTEAFF. As DNA, the CDR3 is TGTGCCAGCAGTGCGTCGGGGGGCCGAACTGAAGCTTTCTTT.

Ten or more counts support this clonotype. The chain carries TRBV5-1 and TRBJ1-1; TRBD1 matches 7 bases. The CDR3 spans 13 residues. With 4 bases clipped from V and 7 bases from J, the junction kept 7 bases outside the gene matches. Germline V gives CDR1 SGHRS, CDR2 YFSETQ. CDR3 amino acids: CASSSGQAREAFF. CDR3 coding DNA: TGCGCCAGCAGCAGTGGACAGGCGCGTGAAGCTTTCTTT.

The sample holds a few counts of this clonotype. V gene TRBV12-3 or TRBV12-4 combines with J gene TRBJ2-2; TRBD1 might be the D (6 bases). The CDR3 totals 15 residues. V was shortened by 7 bases and J by 0 bases, with 12 bases between the two germline ends. The CDR3 here is CASTSGHPNTGELFF. DNA of the CDR3: TGTGCCAGCACCTCGGGACACCCGAACACCGGGGAGCTGTTTTTT.

This chain uses TRBV7-9 with TRBJ2-5; 10 bases are shared with TRBD2. The trim removed 3 bases at V and 0 bases at J, leaving 4 bases unmatched. This CDR3 is 16 amino acids long. Germline CDR1 and CDR2: SEHNR and FQNEAQ (reference sequence). CDR3 protein: CASSFSGRTHQETQYF. CDR3 DNA sequence: TGTGCCAGCAGCTTTAGCGGGAGGACCCACCAAGAGACCCAGTACTTC.

The gene calls are TRBV12-3 or TRBV12-4 and TRBJ2-3, with 11 positions matching TRBD2. The CDR3 covers 15 residues. With V trimmed by 7 bases and J by 6 bases, 9 bases remained unmatched. The CDR3 DNA reads as TGTGCCAGCAACCAATTAGCGGGAGGGCCGGATACGCAGTATTTT. Translating gives CASNQLAGGPDTQYF.

The sample holds a few counts of this clonotype. The V and J genes are TRBV20-1 and TRBJ2-5, with D unresolved. This CDR3 contains 12 residues. V shed 6 bases and J shed 3 bases, with 11 bases lying between them. Germline V gene sequence: CDR1 DFQATT, CDR2 SNEGSKA (reference sequence). CDR3: CSAPGMEETQYF. The CDR3 DNA reads as TGCAGTGCCCCCGGAATGGAAGAGACCCAGTACTTC.

The CDR3 nucleotides read TGTGCCAGCAGCCGATCTAGCGGAGCCTACAATGAGCAGTTCTTC. Translating it yields CASSRSSGAYNEQFF. The chain has TRBV3-1 and TRBJ2-1, with 7 bases aligning to TRBD2. CDR1 and CDR2 from the germline V gene are LGHDT and YNNKEL (reference sequence). The CDR3 consists of 15 residues. Trimming took 4 bases from V and 2 from J; bases not matched to a gene: 5.

This clonotype was found a few times. The V gene is TRBV29-1, the J gene TRBJ2-3; 8 nucleotides agree with TRBD1. The CDR3 sequence is 13 residues long. Germline CDR1 is SQVTM and CDR2 is ANQGSEA. With 3 bases clipped from V and 5 bases from J, the junction kept 4 bases outside the gene matches. In nucleotides, the CDR3 is TGCAGCGTTGAGGGACAGGCTGGAGATACGCAGTATTTT. It is translated as CSVEGQAGDTQYF.

This clonotype appeared a few times. This rearrangement joins TRBV15 to TRBJ1-6; the match to TRBD1 covers 9 bases. J gave up 8 bases and V 2 bases, and 7 bases lay outside the gene matches. The CDR3 extends over 16 amino acids. CDR1 is LNHNV, CDR2 YYDKDF, per germline (reference sequence). This chain's CDR3 is CATSRPGQGGYSPLHF. CDR3 sequence (DNA): TGTGCCACCAGCAGACCGGGACAGGGCGGCTATTCACCCCTCCACTTT. Using reference TRBV15 and TRBJ1-6 for the parts outside the CDR3, the full variable domain is DAMVIQNPRYQVTQFGKPVTLSCSQTLNHNVMYWYQQKSSQAPKLLFHYYDKDFNNEADTPDNFQSRRPNTSFCFLDIRSPGLGDTAMYLCATSRPGQGGYSPLHFGNGTRLTVT.

The V call is TRBV5-1, the J call TRBJ2-7, with TRBD2 matching 8 bases. The germline CDR1 and CDR2 sequences are SGHRS and YFSETQ. V was clipped by 1 base and J by 4 bases; unmatched bases: 10. CDR3 length: 16 residues. In nucleotides, the CDR3 is TGCGCCAGCAGCTTGCCTTCCTCGAGCGGGAGATACGAGCAGTACTTC. This gives the protein CASSLPSSSGRYEQYF.

This chain connects TRBV12-3 or TRBV12-4 to TRBJ1-6; TRBD1 matches 9 bases. The length of the CDR3 is 14 residues. V trimming: 8 bases; J trimming: 4 bases; junction bases outside the gene matches: 3. CDR3: CASADRGYNSPLHF. The CDR3, as DNA: TGTGCCAGCGCGGACAGGGGTTATAATTCACCCCTCCACTTT.